The 32 T cell receptor beta chains below were found in one sample sequenced in a study of blood T cell repertoires in COVID-19. This table comes from immunoSEQ multiplex PCR, and its TCRdb copy is limited to in-frame clones, with some not included. The profile covers roughly 60,000 clones, with roughly four fifths appearing a single time and about 15% taken by the ten largest. Sample: peripheral blood. All receptors derive from an elderly man with acute or convalescent COVID-19.

The V call is TRBV6-1, the J call TRBJ1-1, with 8 bases lining up with TRBD1. This CDR3 region has 18 residues. Germline-derived CDR1 and CDR2 are MNHNS and SASEGT. The V segment lost 4 bases and the J segment 0 bases; nucleotides outside the gene matches: 13. CDR3 amino acids: CASSAGFRTGIMNTEAFF. DNA for the CDR3: TGTGCCAGCAGTGCCGGGTTTCGGACAGGGATTATGAACACTGAAGCTTTCTTT.

This clone was recorded only once. V is TRBV16 and J is TRBJ2-1; 13 bases map to TRBD2. Germline trimming cut 4 bases from V and 0 bases from J; bases unmatched to any gene: 12. CDR3 length: 20 residues. Germline V gives CDR1 KGHSY, CDR2 FQNENV. For the CDR3, the DNA is TGTGCCAGCAGCCCCCGGACTAGCGGGGGTGGCTCGGGCTCCTACAATGAGCAGTTCTTC. It translates to CASSPRTSGGGSGSYNEQFF. The full variable domain, with the rest looked up from reference TRBV16 and TRBJ2-1, is GEEVAQTPKHLVRGEGQKAKLYCAPIKGHSYVFWYQQVLKNEFKFLISFQNENVFDETGMPKERFSAKCLPNSPCSLEIQATKLEDSAVYFCASSPRTSGGGSGSYNEQFFGPGTRLTVL.

The chain recombines TRBV4-2 with TRBJ2-5; 7 bases agree with TRBD2. The CDR3 consists of 15 residues. Unmatched junction bases numbered 6, after V lost 1 base and J lost 4 bases. The V gene's germline CDR1 is LGHNA and CDR2 YNFKEQ. The DNA of the CDR3 is TGTGCCAGCAGCCAAGGGGGGGGATGGGGAGAGACCCAGTACTTC. This translates into CASSQGGGWGETQYF.

This chain connects TRBV3-1 (or the pseudogene TRBV3-2) to TRBJ2-7; maybe TRBD1 (5 bases). Germline loops: CDR1 LGHDT, CDR2 YNNKEL (reference sequence). This CDR3 is built from 11 residues. V was shortened by 0 bases and J by 13 bases, with 10 bases between the two germline ends. This CDR3 reads CASSQEGHLYF. In nucleotides, the CDR3 is TGTGCCAGCAGCCAAGAAGGACACCTTTACTTC.

The rearrangement links TRBV7-2 to TRBJ1-2, with 7 nucleotides matching TRBD1. The germline CDR1 and CDR2 sequences are SGHTA and FQGNSA. The CDR3 runs 13 residues. The V gene end was trimmed by 5 bases and the J gene end by 14 bases; junction bases not matched to a gene: 14. CDR3: CASSKSREGANTF. The CDR3 DNA reads as TGTGCCAGCAGCAAAAGTCGGGAGGGGGCGAATACCTTC. Drawing the rest from reference TRBV7-2 and TRBJ1-2, the complete variable domain is GAGVSQSPSNKVTEKGKDVELRCDPISGHTALYWYRQSLGQGLEFLIYFQGNSAPDKSGLPSDRFSAERTGGSVSTLTIQRTQQEDSAVYLCASSKSREGANTFGSGTRLTVV.

The genes are TRBV18 and TRBJ1-1; no firm D call. The CDR3 is 15 residues long. V lost 3 bases and J lost 0, with 11 bases in between. Germline V gene data show CDR1 as KGHSH and CDR2 as LQKENI. CDR3 bases: TGTGCCAGCTCACCTGACTTATTAATGAACACTGAAGCTTTCTTT. It specifies CASSPDLLMNTEAFF.

J is TRBJ2-1 and V is TRBV29-1; 8 nucleotides line up with TRBD2. Losses at the gene ends were 8 bases for V and 6 bases for J; bases not matched to a gene: 12. The CDR3 spans 14 residues. Germline V gene sequence: CDR1 SQVTM, CDR2 ANQGSEA. The CDR3 nucleotides read TGCAGCACGCATTCGGGGGGGACTCCCAATGAGCAGTTCTTC. This encodes CSTHSGGTPNEQFF.

In its sample, this clone was seen a few times. The CDR3 DNA reads TGTGCCAGCAGTCGTCCCCCCCAGTACGAGCAGTACTTC. It is translated as CASSRPPQYEQYF. V usage is TRBV12-3 or TRBV12-4 and J usage is TRBJ2-7; no reliable D call. This CDR3 is built from 13 residues. V shed 5 bases and J shed 4 bases, with 12 bases lying between them.

The V gene is TRBV27, the J gene TRBJ2-3, with 10 bases identical to TRBD1. Germline assignment: CDR1 MNHEY and CDR2 SMNVEV (reference sequence). The CDR3 is 15 amino acids. Losses at the gene ends were 5 bases for V and 8 bases for J; bases not matched to a gene: 10. CDR3 sequence (DNA): TGTGCCAGCAGTCCACAGACAGGGGGCGTCGGTACGCAGTATTTT. It specifies CASSPQTGGVGTQYF.

The chain recombines TRBV11-2 with TRBJ1-1; a possible D gene is TRBD1 (6 bases). V lost 5 bases and J lost 5, with 18 bases in between. CDR1 is SGHAT and CDR2 is FQNNGV in the germline V gene. This CDR3 is 15 amino acids long. The CDR3 is CASSGPRGVGTEAFF. The CDR3 coding sequence is TGTGCCAGCAGCGGCCCCAGGGGCGTTGGTACTGAAGCTTTCTTT.

This clone was counted between two and nine times. The chain combines TRBV11-3 with TRBJ2-1; maybe TRBD1 (6 bases). The CDR3 spans 16 residues. V was trimmed by 0 bases and J by 0 bases, leaving 9 bases between them. Germline V gene data show CDR1 as SGHNT and CDR2 as YENEEA. The DNA of the CDR3 is TGTGCCAGCAGCTTAGAAGGGGGTGTCTCCTACAATGAGCAGTTCTTC. It specifies CASSLEGGVSYNEQFF.

J is TRBJ1-2 and V is TRBV10-3; D not resolved. The CDR3 contains 19 residues. The V gene's germline CDR1 is ENHRY and CDR2 SYGVKD. V was pared by 0 bases and J by 3 bases, with 23 bases between. CDR3 protein: CAISESDYPLEREYYGYTF. As DNA, the CDR3 is TGTGCCATCAGTGAGTCGGATTATCCCCTCGAACGGGAGTACTATGGCTACACCTTC.

The V gene is TRBV30, the J gene TRBJ1-2; D not resolved. Germline lookup yields CDR1 GTSNPN and CDR2 SVGIG (reference sequence). V was trimmed by 4 bases and J by 4 bases, leaving 7 bases between them. This CDR3 is built from 11 residues. In DNA form, the CDR3 reads TGTGCCTGGACGGAGGGCTATGGCTACACCTTC. Protein sequence: CAWTEGYGYTF.

This chain joins TRBV6-5 and TRBJ2-7; D is perhaps TRBD1 (6 bases). Germline lookup yields CDR1 MNHEY and CDR2 SVGAGI. The CDR3 is 14 amino acids. V lost 6 bases and J 2 bases, leaving 14 bases between the germline ends. The CDR3 nucleotides are TGTGCCAGCAGCCGCGGACAGAACACCTACGAGCAGTACTTC. Amino acids: CASSRGQNTYEQYF.

This clone occurred once. This chain connects TRBV9 to TRBJ1-1, with unresolved D. Trimming took off 3 bases at V and 11 bases at J, with 17 bases between the two ends. This CDR3 is built from 13 residues. In germline, CDR1 is SGDLS, CDR2 YYNGEE. This chain's CDR3 is CASSAADARSAFF. CDR3 DNA: TGTGCCAGCAGCGCAGCGGACGCCCGGTCGGCTTTCTTT.

This chain links TRBV30 with TRBJ2-5; the D gene is possibly TRBD1 (6 bases). V lost 3 bases to trimming and J lost 4 bases, with 18 bases between them. The CDR3 is 15 amino acids. Germline loops: CDR1 GTSNPN, CDR2 SVGIG (reference sequence). CDR3 in DNA: TGTGCCTGGAGCCACCTGTACAGGGTCCCAGAGACCCAGTACTTC. This translates into CAWSHLYRVPETQYF.

CDR3 loop: CASSTDRGPGYTF. CDR3 sequence (DNA): TGTGCCAGCAGTACCGACAGGGGGCCTGGCTACACCTTC. V is TRBV12-3 or TRBV12-4 and J is TRBJ1-2, with 10 bases that match TRBD1. This CDR3 spans 13 amino acids. The J segment lost 7 bases and the V segment lost 5 bases, leaving 4 bases of the junction unmatched.

The rearrangement joins TRBV7-9 to TRBJ1-2; D is uncertain. Trimming removed 1 base from V and 4 bases from J, with 13 bases in between. Per germline, CDR1 SEHNR and CDR2 FQNEAQ (reference sequence). The length of the CDR3 is 15 residues. DNA for the CDR3: TGTGCCAGCAGCTTAGTGGGCGGAGGGTTCTATGGCTACACCTTC. Protein: CASSLVGGGFYGYTF.

This sequence joins TRBV28 and TRBJ1-2; unclear D gene. CDR1 and CDR2 (germline): MDHEN, SYDVKM. Trimming removed 5 bases from V and 8 bases from J, with 15 bases in between. The CDR3 is made up of 13 amino acids. The CDR3 region is CASSRLLVYGYTF. The CDR3 nucleotides read TGTGCCAGCAGTCGCCTGCTTGTCTACGGCTACACCTTC.

This sequence joins TRBV4-2 and TRBJ1-1, with unresolved D. Trimming removed 0 bases at V and 1 base at J, with 3 bases between. The CDR3 totals 13 residues. CDR1 and CDR2 (germline): LGHNA, YNFKEQ. The CDR3 nucleotides read TGTGCCAGCAGCCAAGAAGCGAACACTGAAGCTTTCTTT. Translated: CASSQEANTEAFF.

The genes are TRBV2 and TRBJ2-7, with a tentative D call TRBD1 (5 bases). From germline, CDR1 is SNHLY and CDR2 FYNNEI. The CDR3 length is 14 residues. The ends were cut back, 6 bases at V and 3 bases at J, with 15 bases in the middle. CDR3 DNA: TGTGCCAGCAGACCCGACAGCGCCGGCTACGAGCAGTACTTC. Its protein product is CASRPDSAGYEQYF.

This clone appeared a few times. The gene calls are TRBV7-9 and TRBJ2-2; 8 nucleotides line up with TRBD1. V shed 6 bases and J 6 bases; nucleotides not matched to a gene: 9. This CDR3 has 15 residues. Germline-derived CDR1 and CDR2 are SEHNR and FQNEAQ (reference sequence). CDR3 nucleotides: TGTGCCAGCAGATACCGGGACAGGTCCGCCGGGGAGCTGTTTTTT. Translating gives CASRYRDRSAGELFF.

The chain has TRBV27 and TRBJ2-2, with D unresolved. The germline V and J ends were trimmed by 1 base and 8 bases, with 14 bases remaining between them. This CDR3 is built from 15 residues. The germline CDR1 and CDR2 sequences are MNHEY and SMNVEV (reference sequence). The CDR3 loop reads CASSLFSTKPGELFF. The CDR3 bases are TGTGCCAGCAGTTTATTTAGTACGAAACCGGGGGAGCTGTTTTTT.

This clone was recorded once. The chain recombines TRBV4-1 with TRBJ2-2, with TRBD1 identical over 7 bases. CDR3 length: 16 residues. The V gene end was trimmed by 4 bases and the J gene end by 5 bases; junction bases not matched to a gene: 10. Per germline, CDR1 MGHRA and CDR2 YSYEKL. Here the CDR3 reads CASSPIHTTGTGELFF. The DNA for the CDR3 is TGCGCCAGCAGCCCCATACATACGACAGGGACCGGGGAGCTGTTTTTT.

The chain joins TRBV10-1 to TRBJ2-2; 12 bases align to TRBD2. The CDR3 sequence is 21 residues long. Germline lookup yields CDR1 WNHNN and CDR2 SYGVQD (reference sequence). V trimming: 0 bases; J trimming: 4 bases; junction bases outside the gene matches: 15. The CDR3, as DNA: TGCGCCAGCAGTGAGTCCCATACCGGGACTAGCGGGTGGCGATCCACCGGGGAGCTGTTTTTT. Translated: CASSESHTGTSGWRSTGELFF.

This clone appeared a single time. The chain combines TRBV7-9 with TRBJ2-5, with 10 bases matching TRBD2. This CDR3 is 16 amino acids long. V was clipped by 5 bases and J by 9 bases; unmatched bases: 15. The germline gives CDR1 SEHNR, CDR2 FQNEAQ (reference sequence). This chain's CDR3 is CASSPLGTSEGPAQYF. The CDR3 nucleotides read TGTGCCAGCAGCCCACTCGGGACTAGCGAGGGCCCGGCCCAGTACTTC.

This clone was counted a single time. The J gene is TRBJ1-2, the V gene TRBV19; D call uncertain. Per the germline V gene, CDR1 is LNHDA and CDR2 is SQIVND (reference sequence). With 7 bases removed from V and 0 bases from J, the gap between germline ends came to 12 bases. This CDR3 contains 14 residues. The CDR3 loop reads CASNAVLTNYGYTF. In DNA, the CDR3 is TGTGCCAGTAATGCAGTCCTGACTAACTATGGCTACACCTTC.

Only a few counts were recorded for this clone. The V gene is TRBV29-1, the J gene TRBJ1-1; D is unresolved. This CDR3 region has 13 residues. CDR1 and CDR2 (germline): SQVTM, ANQGSEA. Trimming stripped 3 bases from V and 3 bases from J, with 11 bases between. In nucleotides, the CDR3 is TGCAGCGTTGAGGCGGAGATAGACACTGAAGCTTTCTTT. Translated, it gives CSVEAEIDTEAFF. Supplemented by reference TRBV29-1 and TRBJ1-1, the full variable domain reads SAVISQKPSRDICQRGTSLTIQCQVDSQVTMMFWYRQQPGQSLTLIATANQGSEATYESGFVIDKFPISRPNLTFSTLTVSNMSPEDSSIYLCSVEAEIDTEAFFGQGTRLTVV.

The gene calls are TRBV6-6 and TRBJ1-4; 7 bases are shared with TRBD1. The V and J ends lost 2 bases and 5 bases, in that order; junction bases with no gene match: 5. Germline lookup yields CDR1 MNHNY and CDR2 SVGAGI (reference sequence). The CDR3 loop spans 15 amino acids. This CDR3 reads CASSYEGTANEKLFF. CDR3 sequence (DNA): TGTGCCAGCAGTTACGAGGGGACAGCGAATGAAAAACTGTTTTTT.

This chain links TRBV5-1 with TRBJ2-1; 7 bases agree with TRBD1. V gave up 0 bases and J gave up 4 bases; unmatched junction bases: 10. This CDR3 contains 17 residues. Germline values: CDR1 SGHRS, CDR2 YFSETQ. The CDR3 coding sequence is TGCGCCAGCAGCTTGGGGACAGGTCCTAGTTCATACAATGAGCAGTTCTTC. It encodes CASSLGTGPSSYNEQFF.

This chain uses TRBV6-5 with TRBJ1-1; 9 nucleotides line up with TRBD1. The germline V gene has CDR1 MNHEY and CDR2 SVGAGI. Trimming took 0 bases from V and 4 from J; bases not matched to a gene: 6. The CDR3 spans 16 residues. The CDR3 DNA reads as TGTGCCAGCAGTTACTCTAACAGGGGGCTGGGCACTGAAGCTTTCTTT. It specifies CASSYSNRGLGTEAFF.

This clone came up a few times. This chain joins TRBV19 and TRBJ1-4; 9 bases are shared with TRBD1. Germline V gives CDR1 LNHDA, CDR2 SQIVND (reference sequence). This CDR3 has 13 residues. V lost 7 bases, J lost 8 bases, and 5 bases stayed unmatched. The CDR3 spells CASTGQGHEKLFF. For the CDR3, the DNA is TGTGCCAGTACGGGACAGGGACACGAAAAACTGTTTTTT.